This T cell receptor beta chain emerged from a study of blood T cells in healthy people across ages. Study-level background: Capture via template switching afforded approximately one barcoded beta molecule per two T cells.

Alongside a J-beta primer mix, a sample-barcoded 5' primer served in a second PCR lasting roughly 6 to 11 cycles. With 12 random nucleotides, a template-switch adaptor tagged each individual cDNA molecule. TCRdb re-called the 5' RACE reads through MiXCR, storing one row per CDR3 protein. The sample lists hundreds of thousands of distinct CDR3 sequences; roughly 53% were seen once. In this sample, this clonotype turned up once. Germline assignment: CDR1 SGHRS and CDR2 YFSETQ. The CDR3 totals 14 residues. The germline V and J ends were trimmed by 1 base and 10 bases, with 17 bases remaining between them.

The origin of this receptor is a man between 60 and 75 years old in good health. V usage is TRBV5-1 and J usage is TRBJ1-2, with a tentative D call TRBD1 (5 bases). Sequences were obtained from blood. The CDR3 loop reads CASSLFGGRNDYTF. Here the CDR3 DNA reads TGCGCCAGCAGCTTGTTTGGGGGTAGGAATGACTACACCTTC.